The text below deals with one T cell receptor beta chain. The antigen is undetermined. These data belong to a study of T cell responses to AZD1222 COVID-19 vaccine. Study-wide context: Samples with a second dose at about 4 or about 12 weeks were pooled together.

Germline V gene data show CDR1 as SGHDT and CDR2 as YYEEEE. This CDR3 spans 12 amino acids. V lost 1 base and J lost 2, with 4 bases in between. Assay used: immunoSEQ multiplex PCR; TCRdb lists only in-frame clones, some missing. The sample holds about 120,000 clones, around 86% seen once. Study observations and caveats: Repertoires were collected only later (after the peak T cell response had occurred). The study identified only five to seven AZD1222 recipients as seropositive at baseline. Among the donors, most were white British and more were female, and clonal diversity was possibly underestimated.

This specimen consisted of peripheral blood, obtained on day 0 of AZD1222 vaccination. The chain couples TRBV5-6 to TRBJ2-7, with D uncertain. This TCR was recovered from an adult in good health. The CDR3 sequence is CASSLSAYEQYF. In DNA form, the CDR3 reads TGTGCCAGCAGCTTGTCCGCCTACGAGCAGTACTTC.